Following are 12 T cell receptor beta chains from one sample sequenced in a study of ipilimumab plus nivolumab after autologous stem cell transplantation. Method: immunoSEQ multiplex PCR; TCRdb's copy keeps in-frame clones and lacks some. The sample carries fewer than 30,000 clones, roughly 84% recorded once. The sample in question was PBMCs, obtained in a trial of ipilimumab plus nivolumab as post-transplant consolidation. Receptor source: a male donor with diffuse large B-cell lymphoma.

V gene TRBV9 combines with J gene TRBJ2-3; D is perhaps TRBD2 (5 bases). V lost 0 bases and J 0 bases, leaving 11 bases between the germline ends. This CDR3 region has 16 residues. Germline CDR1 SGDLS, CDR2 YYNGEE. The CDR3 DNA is TGTGCCAGCAGCGTAGGTCGGAGGTCTAGCACAGATACGCAGTATTTT. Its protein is CASSVGRRSSTDTQYF.

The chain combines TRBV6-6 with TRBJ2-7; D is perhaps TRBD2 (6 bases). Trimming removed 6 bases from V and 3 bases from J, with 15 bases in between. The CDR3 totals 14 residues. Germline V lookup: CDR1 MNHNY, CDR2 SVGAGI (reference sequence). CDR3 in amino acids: CASRTGTGVYEQYF. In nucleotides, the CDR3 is TGTGCCAGCAGGACCGGGACGGGAGTCTACGAGCAGTACTTC.

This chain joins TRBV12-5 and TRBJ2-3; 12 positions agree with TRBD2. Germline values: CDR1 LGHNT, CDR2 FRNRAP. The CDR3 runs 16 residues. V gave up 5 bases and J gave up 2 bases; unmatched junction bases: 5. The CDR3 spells CASGEGLAGTTDTQYF. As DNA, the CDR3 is TGTGCTAGTGGTGAAGGACTAGCGGGGACCACAGATACGCAGTATTTT.

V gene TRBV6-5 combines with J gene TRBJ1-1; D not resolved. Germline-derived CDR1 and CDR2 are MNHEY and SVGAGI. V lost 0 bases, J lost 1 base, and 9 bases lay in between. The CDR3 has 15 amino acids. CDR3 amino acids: CASSYSMYRNTEAFF. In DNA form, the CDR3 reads TGTGCCAGCAGTTACTCGATGTACAGGAACACTGAAGCTTTCTTT.

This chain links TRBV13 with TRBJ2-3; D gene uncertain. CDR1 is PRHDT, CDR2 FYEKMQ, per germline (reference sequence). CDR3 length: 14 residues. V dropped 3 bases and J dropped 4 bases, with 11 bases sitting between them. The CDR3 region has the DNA TGTGCCAGCAGCTTTCCTGACTTCTCAGATACGCAGTATTTT. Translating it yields CASSFPDFSDTQYF.

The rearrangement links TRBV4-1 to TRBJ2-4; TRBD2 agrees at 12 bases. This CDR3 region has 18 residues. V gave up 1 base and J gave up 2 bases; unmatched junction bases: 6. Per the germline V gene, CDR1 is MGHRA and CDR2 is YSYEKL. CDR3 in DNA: TGCGCCAGCAGCCAAGGGCTAGCGGGGGGGTTGACCAAAAACATTCAGTACTTC. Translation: CASSQGLAGGLTKNIQYF.

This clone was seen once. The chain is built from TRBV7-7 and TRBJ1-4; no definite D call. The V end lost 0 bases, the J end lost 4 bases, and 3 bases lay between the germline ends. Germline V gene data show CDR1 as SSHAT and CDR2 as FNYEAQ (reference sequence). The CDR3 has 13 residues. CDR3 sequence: CASSLAINEKLFF. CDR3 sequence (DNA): TGTGCCAGCAGCTTAGCTATTAATGAAAAACTGTTTTTT.

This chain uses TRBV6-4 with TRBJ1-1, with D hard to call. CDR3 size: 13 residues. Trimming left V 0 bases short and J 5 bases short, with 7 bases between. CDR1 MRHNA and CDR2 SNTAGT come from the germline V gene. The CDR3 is CASSDSVGTEAFF. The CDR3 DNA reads TGTGCCAGCAGTGACTCGGTTGGGACTGAAGCTTTCTTT.

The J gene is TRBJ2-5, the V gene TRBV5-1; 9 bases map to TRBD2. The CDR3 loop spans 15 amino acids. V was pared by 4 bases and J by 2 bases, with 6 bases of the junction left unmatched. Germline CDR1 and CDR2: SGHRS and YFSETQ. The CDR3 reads CASSPGTSRQETQYF. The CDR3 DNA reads TGCGCCAGCAGCCCCGGGACTAGCCGGCAAGAGACCCAGTACTTC.

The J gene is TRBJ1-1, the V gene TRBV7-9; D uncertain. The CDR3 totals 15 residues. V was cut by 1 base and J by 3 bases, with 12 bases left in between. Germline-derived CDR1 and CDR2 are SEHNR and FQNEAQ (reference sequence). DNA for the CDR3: TGTGCCAGCAGCTTAGGGAGGGCTAGGGACACTGAAGCTTTCTTT. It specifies CASSLGRARDTEAFF.

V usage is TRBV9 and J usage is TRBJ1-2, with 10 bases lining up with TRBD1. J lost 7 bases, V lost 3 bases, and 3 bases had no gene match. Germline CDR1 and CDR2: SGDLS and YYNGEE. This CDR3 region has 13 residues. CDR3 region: CASSADRGPGYTF. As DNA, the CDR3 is TGTGCCAGCAGCGCTGACAGGGGGCCTGGCTACACCTTC.

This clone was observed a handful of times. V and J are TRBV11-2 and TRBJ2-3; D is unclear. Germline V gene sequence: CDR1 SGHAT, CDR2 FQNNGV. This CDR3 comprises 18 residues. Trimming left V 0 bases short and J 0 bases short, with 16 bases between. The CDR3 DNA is TGTGCCAGCAGCTTAGATAAAAATAGGAACCCTAGCACAGATACGCAGTATTTT. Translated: CASSLDKNRNPSTDTQYF.